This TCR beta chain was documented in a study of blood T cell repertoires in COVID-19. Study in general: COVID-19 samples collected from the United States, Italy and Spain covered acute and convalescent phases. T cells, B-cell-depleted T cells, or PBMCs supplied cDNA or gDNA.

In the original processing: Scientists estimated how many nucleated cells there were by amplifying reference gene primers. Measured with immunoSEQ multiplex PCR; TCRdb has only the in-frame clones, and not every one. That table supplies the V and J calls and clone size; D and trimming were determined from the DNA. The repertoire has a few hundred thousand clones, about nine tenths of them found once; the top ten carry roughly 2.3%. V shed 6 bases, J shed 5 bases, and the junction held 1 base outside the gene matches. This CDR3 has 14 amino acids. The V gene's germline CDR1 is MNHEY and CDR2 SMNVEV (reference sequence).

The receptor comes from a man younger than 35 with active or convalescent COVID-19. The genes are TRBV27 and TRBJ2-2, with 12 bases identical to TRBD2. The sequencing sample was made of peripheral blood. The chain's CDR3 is CASRGLAGTGELFF. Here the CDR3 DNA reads TGTGCCAGCAGAGGACTAGCGGGAACCGGGGAGCTGTTTTTT.